The sample holds many counts of the clone carrying this T cell receptor (beta chain). Its specificity is not known. The data belong to a study of early T cells in non-severe SARS-CoV-2 infection. On the study more broadly: From unsorted whole blood, bulk RNA was sequenced, and the chains remained unpaired. General study findings and limits: The study's VDJdb matching favored anti-spike CD8 responses and missed private and CD4 specificities.

CDR3 length: 13 amino acids. CDR1 and CDR2 (germline): LGHNT, FRNRAP. V was cut by 3 bases and J by 1 base, with 6 bases left in between. Attachment of unique molecular identifiers was made to individual cDNA molecules. TCRdb called the 5' RACE reads again in MiXCR, with one record for every CDR3 protein. The sample holds about 48,000 distinct CDR3 sequences; about 10% are singletons and the top ten take roughly 8.3%. The sequence derives from an adult who was a healthcare worker with PCR-confirmed SARS-CoV-2 infection or an uninfected control (not recorded which). Sequencing was done on a sample of whole blood. The chain couples TRBV12-5 to TRBJ1-2; D call uncertain. CDR3 amino acids: CASGFSSNYGYTF. The CDR3, as DNA: TGTGCTAGTGGTTTCAGTAGTAACTATGGCTACACCTTC.